The next 24 T cell receptor beta chains were all read from a single sample in a study of cytomegalovirus exposure and HLA in healthy donors. The study ran its PCR with 60 Vbeta and 13 Jbeta primers. The method was immunoSEQ multiplex PCR; TCRdb's version includes in-frame clones alone and lacks a portion of them. The repertoire has under 200,000 clones, around 83% of them found once; the top ten carry under 2%. The sample taken for sequencing was PBMCs. These receptors all come from a man aged 40-49 years in good health and CMV-seropositive.

V gene TRBV6-4 combines with J gene TRBJ1-2; 7 bases fit TRBD1. J was trimmed by 5 bases and V by 4 bases; bases with no gene match: 7. Germline CDR1 reads MRHNA; CDR2 reads SNTAGT. The CDR3 covers 14 residues. CDR3: CASSAGTVGYGYTF. The CDR3 nucleotides read TGTGCCAGCAGTGCCGGGACAGTCGGATATGGCTACACCTTC.

As concerns this clone: At the DNA level, this CDR3 is encoded by other sequences in the same sample as well. The rearrangement joins TRBV27 to TRBJ2-1, with D uncertain. With 3 bases removed from V and 1 base from J, the gap between germline ends came to 7 bases. CDR1 and CDR2 from the germline V gene are MNHEY and SMNVEV (reference sequence). CDR3 length equals 14 residues. The chain's CDR3 is CASSFPGSYNEQFF. The CDR3 nucleotides are TGTGCCAGCAGTTTTCCAGGTTCCTACAATGAGCAGTTCTTC.

The V call is TRBV7-9, the J call TRBJ2-1; TRBD2 might be the D (5 bases). Trimming removed 5 bases at V and 0 bases at J, with 14 bases between. The CDR3 has 16 amino acids. The germline CDR1 and CDR2 sequences are SEHNR and FQNEAQ (reference sequence). CDR3 loop: CASSGEAGLSYNEQFF. In DNA, the CDR3 is TGTGCCAGCAGCGGAGAGGCGGGCCTCTCCTACAATGAGCAGTTCTTC.

The chain recombines TRBV29-1 with TRBJ1-1, with TRBD1 matching over 8 bases. CDR1 is SQVTM, CDR2 ANQGSEA, per germline. The CDR3 extends over 14 amino acids. V shed 5 bases and J 5 bases; nucleotides not matched to a gene: 10. CDR3 loop: CSVKARTGKTEAFF. In DNA form, the CDR3 reads TGCAGCGTTAAAGCGCGGACAGGGAAAACTGAAGCTTTCTTT.

This clone appeared once. The rearrangement links TRBV5-1 to TRBJ2-3; 10 nucleotides match TRBD2. The CDR3 sequence is 15 residues long. With V trimmed by 0 bases and J by 6 bases, 4 bases remained unmatched. The V gene's germline CDR1 is SGHRS and CDR2 YFSETQ. For the CDR3, the DNA is TGCGCCAGCAGCTTGGACCCGACTAGCGGGGATACGCAGTATTTT. It encodes CASSLDPTSGDTQYF.

The chain joins TRBV7-9 to TRBJ2-1; 12 bases are a match to TRBD2. With 5 bases clipped from V and 4 bases from J, the junction kept 9 bases outside the gene matches. The CDR3 covers 17 residues. Germline CDR1 reads SEHNR; CDR2 reads FQNEAQ (reference sequence). CDR3 amino acids: CASSPTSGSSRYNEQFF. DNA for the CDR3: TGTGCCAGCAGCCCGACTAGCGGGAGTTCTAGGTACAATGAGCAGTTCTTC.

CDR3 protein: CASRSGTSVPEQYF. In DNA, the CDR3 is TGTGCCAGCAGATCCGGGACTAGCGTACCCGAGCAGTACTTC. The gene calls are TRBV6-1 and TRBJ2-7; 10 bases match TRBD2. V shed 6 bases, J shed 6 bases, and the junction held 8 bases outside the gene matches. CDR1 is MNHNS, CDR2 SASEGT, per germline. The CDR3 extends over 14 amino acids.

The chain recombines TRBV19 with TRBJ1-5; no reliable D call. The germline CDR1 and CDR2 sequences are LNHDA and SQIVND (reference sequence). The CDR3 is made up of 15 amino acids. The V gene lost 1 base and the J gene lost 0 bases, with 7 bases spanning the gap. The DNA for the CDR3 is TGTGCCAGTAGTATAGGCGCCTATAGCAATCAGCCCCAGCATTTT. It is translated as CASSIGAYSNQPQHF.

The J gene is TRBJ1-5, the V gene TRBV28, with a tentative D call TRBD1 (6 bases). With 1 base removed from V and 6 bases from J, the gap between germline ends came to 10 bases. Germline assignment: CDR1 MDHEN and CDR2 SYDVKM. The CDR3 is 14 amino acids. The CDR3 region is CASSLYRASQPQHF. DNA for the CDR3: TGTGCCAGCAGTTTATACAGGGCGAGTCAGCCCCAGCATTTT.

V usage is TRBV5-1 and J usage is TRBJ1-1, with a tentative D call TRBD1 (6 bases). Trimming shortened V by 0 bases and J by 1 base, and 10 bases separated the two germline ends. The CDR3 extends over 15 amino acids. Looked up from germline, CDR1 is SGHRS and CDR2 is YFSETQ. CDR3 sequence reads: CASSLEWGPNTEAFF. The CDR3 DNA follows: TGCGCCAGCAGCTTGGAATGGGGGCCGAACACTGAAGCTTTCTTT. Looking up the rest from reference TRBV5-1 and TRBJ1-1 gives the full variable domain: KAGVTQTPRYLIKTRGQQVTLSCSPISGHRSVSWYQQTPGQGLQFLFEYFSETQRNKGNFPGRFSGRQFSNSRSEMNVSTLELGDSALYLCASSLEWGPNTEAFFGQGTRLTVV.

J is TRBJ2-7 and V is TRBV7-9; TRBD2 matches 8 bases. The CDR3 length is 12 residues. The trim removed 8 bases at V and 6 bases at J, leaving 6 bases unmatched. Germline CDR1 and CDR2: SEHNR and FQNEAQ (reference sequence). The CDR3 loop is CASGGGYGEQYF. Written as DNA, the CDR3 is TGTGCCAGCGGCGGGGGGTACGGCGAGCAGTACTTC. The full variable domain, with the rest looked up from reference TRBV7-9 and TRBJ2-7, is DTGVSQNPRHKITKRGQNVTFRCDPISEHNRLYWYRQTLGQGPEFLTYFQNEAQLEKSRLLSDRFSAERPKGSFSTLEIQRTEQGDSAMYLCASGGGYGEQYFGPGTRLTVT.

The rearrangement links TRBV29-1 to TRBJ2-1; 8 bases match TRBD2. The germline gives CDR1 SQVTM, CDR2 ANQGSEA. After removal of 6 bases from V and 8 bases from J, the junction contained 12 bases not matched to a gene. The CDR3 is 14 residues long. In nucleotides, the CDR3 is TGCAGCGTCAAAGCGAGCGGGAGACTGGATGAGCAGTTCTTC. Amino acid sequence: CSVKASGRLDEQFF.

The chain combines TRBV6-1 with TRBJ2-3; 11 bases are a match to TRBD2. The CDR3 is 15 residues long. The J segment lost 4 bases and the V segment lost 6 bases, leaving 6 bases of the junction unmatched. Germline CDR1 MNHNS, CDR2 SASEGT. The CDR3 nucleotides are TGTGCCAGCAGATTAGCGGGAGGGAAGCCAGATACGCAGTATTTT. Translating it yields CASRLAGGKPDTQYF.

The chain employs TRBV19 and TRBJ1-2; possibly TRBD1 for D (5 bases). Germline lookup yields CDR1 LNHDA and CDR2 SQIVND (reference sequence). The CDR3 spans 13 residues. V was trimmed by 6 bases and J by 5 bases, leaving 13 bases between them. This CDR3 is CASRSRESYGYTF. Here the CDR3 DNA reads TGTGCCAGTAGGTCCAGGGAAAGTTATGGCTACACCTTC.

The chain employs TRBV28 and TRBJ1-3, with 7 bases matching TRBD1. Germline CDR1 and CDR2: MDHEN and SYDVKM. With V trimmed by 1 base and J by 3 bases, 3 bases remained unmatched. This CDR3 has 15 residues. The CDR3 loop reads CASSLFQGGGNTIYF. Here the CDR3 DNA reads TGTGCCAGCAGTTTATTCCAGGGGGGTGGAAACACCATATATTTT.

This clone showed up just a few times. This sequence joins TRBV30 and TRBJ1-2; D not certain. Trimming stripped 0 bases from V and 7 bases from J, with 12 bases between. The CDR3 sequence is 13 residues long. Germline V lookup: CDR1 GTSNPN, CDR2 SVGIG (reference sequence). The CDR3 is CAWSVLSLGGYTF. DNA of the CDR3: TGTGCCTGGAGTGTCCTTAGCCTGGGTGGCTACACCTTC.

This chain joins TRBV5-6 and TRBJ2-7; D might be TRBD2 (6 bases). CDR1 SGHDT and CDR2 YYEEEE come from the germline V gene. With 6 bases removed from V and 3 bases from J, the gap between germline ends came to 28 bases. This CDR3 spans 18 amino acids. CDR3 in DNA: TGTGCCAGCACCATTCTTCAGGGAGGCGGGTGGGCACTCTACGAGCAGTACTTC. Its protein product is CASTILQGGGWALYEQYF.

This CDR3 reads CASSPGLAYEQFF. CDR3 DNA sequence: TGCGCCAGCAGCCCCGGACTAGCCTATGAGCAGTTCTTC. This chain connects TRBV5-1 to TRBJ2-1; 8 bases map to TRBD2. CDR1 and CDR2 (germline): SGHRS, YFSETQ. V lost 4 bases and J lost 8; bases outside the gene matches: 5. This CDR3 is 13 amino acids long.

This chain joins TRBV9 and TRBJ2-5; unclear D gene. Between the trimmed V and J ends, which lost 0 bases and 2 bases, there was a span of 5 bases. Germline-derived CDR1 and CDR2 are SGDLS and YYNGEE. This CDR3 is 13 amino acids long. The CDR3 protein is CASSVDVQETQYF. CDR3 DNA: TGTGCCAGCAGCGTAGATGTACAAGAGACCCAGTACTTC.

The chain recombines TRBV9 with TRBJ2-1, with D tentatively TRBD2 (7 bases). The CDR3 covers 14 residues. Germline loops: CDR1 SGDLS, CDR2 YYNGEE. The ends were cut back, 3 bases at V and 7 bases at J, with 14 bases in the middle. The CDR3 reads CASSAGTTGNEQFF. The CDR3 bases are TGTGCCAGCAGCGCTGGGACTACAGGGAATGAGCAGTTCTTC.

The gene calls are TRBV5-6 and TRBJ2-1, with 9 bases that match TRBD1. From germline, CDR1 is SGHDT and CDR2 YYEEEE. V dropped 4 bases and J dropped 7; count of bases not matched to a gene: 9. This CDR3 region has 15 residues. CDR3 sequence (DNA): TGTGCCAGCAGCCCACTCCGGGACAGGGAAAATGAGCAGTTCTTC. Its protein is CASSPLRDRENEQFF.

V is TRBV23-1 and J is TRBJ2-2; the D gene is possibly TRBD1 (5 bases). TRBV23-1 falls under the ORF class, with uncertain function. This CDR3 comprises 18 residues. The V and J ends lost 3 bases and 1 base respectively, with 18 bases between them. In DNA form, the CDR3 reads TGCGCCAGCAGTCATCACTCTAGGGGCAGGGTGAACACCGGGGAGCTGTTTTTT. It specifies CASSHHSRGRVNTGELFF.

The rearrangement uses TRBV27 and TRBJ1-2, with D possibly TRBD1 on 5 matching bases. The CDR3 runs 14 residues. Germline V CDR1 and CDR2: MNHEY, SMNVEV (reference sequence). V lost 5 bases, J lost 7 bases, and 17 bases lay in between. The CDR3 bases are TGTGCCAGCAGTCAGTCCCCCGGGGGAAGTGGCTACACCTTC. The encoded protein is CASSQSPGGSGYTF.

Only a few counts were recorded for this clone. V and J are TRBV9 and TRBJ1-2; the D gene is possibly TRBD1 (6 bases). This CDR3 is 17 amino acids long. With 3 bases removed from V and 5 bases from J, the gap between germline ends came to 23 bases. From germline, CDR1 is SGDLS and CDR2 YYNGEE. The CDR3 DNA sequence: TGTGCCAGCAGCGCACACCCCACAGGGTGGGATGAATATGGCTACACCTTC. This encodes CASSAHPTGWDEYGYTF.